The text below deals with one TCR beta chain. Profiled with immunoSEQ multiplex PCR; TCRdb holds only in-frame clones, not every one. The sample lists about 150,000 clones, around 90% seen once, with 4.9% in the top ten. This record comes from a study of control samples from healthy donors and cancer patients. Trimming removed 5 bases at V and 2 bases at J, with 22 bases between. This CDR3 is built from 17 residues. Germline V CDR1 and CDR2: LNHDA, SQIVND (reference sequence). V and J are TRBV19 and TRBJ2-7; D perhaps matches TRBD1 (6 bases). The receptor was derived from a man aged 30 to 45 in good health. Sequenced sample: blood. The CDR3 DNA sequence: TGTGCCAGTAGTGTAAGCCCAACCGGGACAAGAGCCTACGAGCAGTACTTC. This translates into CASSVSPTGTRAYEQYF.